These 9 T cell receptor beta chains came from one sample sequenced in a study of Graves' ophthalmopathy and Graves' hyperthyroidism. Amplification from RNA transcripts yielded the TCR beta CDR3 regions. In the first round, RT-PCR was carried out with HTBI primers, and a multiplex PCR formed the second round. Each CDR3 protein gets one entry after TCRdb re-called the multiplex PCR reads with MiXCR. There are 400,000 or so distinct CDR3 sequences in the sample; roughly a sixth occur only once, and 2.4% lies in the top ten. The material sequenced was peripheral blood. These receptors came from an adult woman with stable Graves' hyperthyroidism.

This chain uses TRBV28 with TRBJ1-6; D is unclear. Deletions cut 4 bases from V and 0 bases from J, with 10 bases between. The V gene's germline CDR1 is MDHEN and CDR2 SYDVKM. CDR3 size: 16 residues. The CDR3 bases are TGTGCCAGCAGTTCCGCAGGTTCCTCCTATAATTCACCCCTCCACTTT. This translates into CASSSAGSSYNSPLHF.

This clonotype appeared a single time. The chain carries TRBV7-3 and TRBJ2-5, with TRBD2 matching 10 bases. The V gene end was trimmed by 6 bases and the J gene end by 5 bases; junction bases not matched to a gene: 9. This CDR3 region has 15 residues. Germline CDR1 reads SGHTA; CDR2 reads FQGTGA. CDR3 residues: CASSPQREGSETQYF. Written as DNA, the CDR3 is TGTGCCAGCAGTCCCCAGCGGGAGGGTTCGGAGACCCAGTACTTC.

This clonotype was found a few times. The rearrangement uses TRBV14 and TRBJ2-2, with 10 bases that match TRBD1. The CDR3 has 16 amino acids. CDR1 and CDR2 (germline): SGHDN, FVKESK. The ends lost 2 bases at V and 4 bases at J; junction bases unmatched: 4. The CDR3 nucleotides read TGTGCCAGCAGCCAACGACAGGGGGCGAGCACCGGGGAGCTGTTTTTT. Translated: CASSQRQGASTGELFF.

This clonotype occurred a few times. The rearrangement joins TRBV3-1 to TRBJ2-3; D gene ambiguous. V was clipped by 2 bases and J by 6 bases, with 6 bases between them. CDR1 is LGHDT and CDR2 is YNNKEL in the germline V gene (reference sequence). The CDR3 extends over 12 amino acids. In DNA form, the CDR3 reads TGTGCCAGCAGCCAAACAGAGGATACGCAGTATTTT. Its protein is CASSQTEDTQYF.

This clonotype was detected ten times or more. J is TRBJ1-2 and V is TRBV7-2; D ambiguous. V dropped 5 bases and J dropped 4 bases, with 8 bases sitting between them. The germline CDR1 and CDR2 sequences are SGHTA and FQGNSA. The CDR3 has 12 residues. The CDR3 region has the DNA TGTGCCAGCAGCAGGGATTTCTATGGCTACACCTTC. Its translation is CASSRDFYGYTF.

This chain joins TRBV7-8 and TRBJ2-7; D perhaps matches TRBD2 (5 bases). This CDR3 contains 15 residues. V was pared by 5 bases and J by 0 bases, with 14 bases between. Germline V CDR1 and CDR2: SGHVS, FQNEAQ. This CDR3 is CASSPFEGSSYEQYF. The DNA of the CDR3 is TGTGCCAGCAGCCCATTTGAGGGCTCCTCCTACGAGCAGTACTTC. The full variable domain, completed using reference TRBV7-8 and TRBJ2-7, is GAGVSQSPRYKVAKRGQDVALRCDPISGHVSLFWYQQALGQGPEFLTYFQNEAQLDKSGLPSDRFFAERPEGSVSTLKIQRTQQEDSAVYLCASSPFEGSSYEQYFGPGTRLTVT.

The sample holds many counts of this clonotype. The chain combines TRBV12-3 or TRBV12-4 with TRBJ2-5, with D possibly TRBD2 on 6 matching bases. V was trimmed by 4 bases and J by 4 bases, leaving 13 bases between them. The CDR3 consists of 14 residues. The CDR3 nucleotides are TGTGCCAGCAGTTCCGGGAGATGGGGAGAGACCCAGTACTTC. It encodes CASSSGRWGETQYF.

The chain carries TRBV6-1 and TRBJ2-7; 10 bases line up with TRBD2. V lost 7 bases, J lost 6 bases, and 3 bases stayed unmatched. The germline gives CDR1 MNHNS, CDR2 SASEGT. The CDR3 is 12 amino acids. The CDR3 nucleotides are TGTGCCAGCAAGGTAGCGGGAGGCGAGCAGTACTTC. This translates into CASKVAGGEQYF.

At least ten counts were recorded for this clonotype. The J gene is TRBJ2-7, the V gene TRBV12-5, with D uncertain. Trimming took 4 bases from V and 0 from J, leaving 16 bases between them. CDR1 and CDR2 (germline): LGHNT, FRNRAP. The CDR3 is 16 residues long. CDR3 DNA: TGTGCTAGTGGTTCCCAGGACCCACAGAGCTCCTACGAGCAGTACTTC. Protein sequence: CASGSQDPQSSYEQYF.